One and the same sample provided the 26 T cell receptor beta chains below, sequenced in a study of T cell responses to AZD1222 COVID-19 vaccine. Sequencing was performed with immunoSEQ multiplex PCR; in TCRdb, only in-frame clones are kept and a portion is missing. There are over 100,000 clones in the sample; around 87% occur only once, and roughly 4.3% lies in the top ten. Specimen: peripheral blood, collected 28 days after the second AZD1222 dose. These receptors originate from an adult who received the AZD1222 COVID-19 vaccine.

The chain recombines TRBV5-5 with TRBJ1-2; 10 bases align to TRBD1. V dropped 4 bases and J dropped 6; count of bases not matched to a gene: 3. The CDR3 loop spans 13 amino acids. CDR1 is SGHKS and CDR2 is YYEKEE in the germline V gene (reference sequence). The CDR3 here is CASSQTGGNGYTF. The CDR3 DNA reads as TGTGCCAGCAGCCAGACAGGGGGCAATGGCTACACCTTC.

The chain carries TRBV15 and TRBJ2-1; 9 nucleotides agree with TRBD2. Trimming at V came to 1 base and at J to 4 bases, leaving 8 bases not matched to a gene. CDR1 is LNHNV and CDR2 is YYDKDF in the germline V gene (reference sequence). This CDR3 contains 17 residues. CDR3 region: CATSRAPTSGPYNEQFF. The CDR3 region has the DNA TGTGCCACCAGCAGAGCCCCGACTAGCGGTCCTTACAATGAGCAGTTCTTC.

The V gene is TRBV5-1, the J gene TRBJ1-2; 10 positions agree with TRBD1. The CDR3 sequence is 15 residues long. J was trimmed by 7 bases and V by 4 bases; bases with no gene match: 10. Germline lookup yields CDR1 SGHRS and CDR2 YFSETQ. The CDR3 protein is CASSPHRDRGGGYTF. CDR3 bases: TGCGCCAGCAGCCCACACCGGGACAGGGGAGGTGGCTACACCTTC.

This clone has only one observation. This chain connects TRBV2 to TRBJ1-5; D is undetermined. V lost 9 bases and J 3 bases, leaving 9 bases between the germline ends. This CDR3 region has 12 residues. Germline CDR1 SNHLY, CDR2 FYNNEI. CDR3 protein: CARGRDNQPQHF. The CDR3 DNA reads as TGTGCCAGAGGTAGGGACAATCAGCCCCAGCATTTT.

This chain's CDR3 is CASSLGLVAGELFF. CDR3 DNA sequence: TGTGCCAGCAGCTTGGGTCTCGTGGCCGGGGAGCTGTTTTTT. This chain links TRBV5-4 with TRBJ2-2; D gene uncertain. V was cut by 0 bases and J by 6 bases, with 9 bases left in between. The CDR3 consists of 14 residues. Germline CDR1 and CDR2: SGHNT and YYREEE (reference sequence).

This clone was counted a single time. The chain employs TRBV19 and TRBJ1-2; TRBD1 might be the D (5 bases). The V end lost 6 bases, the J end lost 10 bases, and 12 bases lay between the germline ends. CDR1 and CDR2 from the germline V gene are LNHDA and SQIVND (reference sequence). This CDR3 has 11 residues. The CDR3 here is CASRLTAFYTF. For the CDR3, the DNA is TGTGCCAGTAGATTGACAGCGTTCTACACCTTC.

This chain links TRBV13 with TRBJ2-1; 9 bases line up with TRBD1. V trimming: 2 bases; J trimming: 8 bases; junction bases outside the gene matches: 1. The germline V gene has CDR1 PRHDT and CDR2 FYEKMQ (reference sequence). The CDR3 consists of 13 residues. CDR3 residues: CASSLRQGDEQFF. For the CDR3, the DNA is TGTGCCAGCAGCTTAAGACAGGGGGATGAGCAGTTCTTC.

The V gene is TRBV29-1, the J gene TRBJ1-1, with D tentatively TRBD1 (6 bases). The CDR3 extends over 14 amino acids. V lost 3 bases and J lost 3, with 14 bases in between. CDR1 SQVTM and CDR2 ANQGSEA come from the germline V gene. The CDR3: CSVEGARGDTEAFF. As DNA, the CDR3 is TGCAGCGTTGAGGGGGCGCGGGGGGACACTGAAGCTTTCTTT.

V and J are TRBV7-9 and TRBJ1-3; D unclear. V was pared by 1 base and J by 0 bases, with 7 bases between. Per the germline V gene, CDR1 is SEHNR and CDR2 is FQNEAQ (reference sequence). There are 15 residues in the CDR3. The CDR3 region is CASSLEAASGNTIYF. CDR3 nucleotides: TGTGCCAGCAGCTTAGAGGCAGCCTCTGGAAACACCATATATTTT.

J is TRBJ1-2 and V is TRBV29-1; TRBD1 agrees at 8 bases. The J segment lost 4 bases and the V segment lost 6 bases, leaving 10 bases of the junction unmatched. CDR1 and CDR2 from the germline V gene are SQVTM and ANQGSEA. The CDR3 runs to 14 residues. The CDR3 coding sequence is TGCAGCGTCGAAAGGACAGGGAAGGGCTATGGCTACACCTTC. Protein: CSVERTGKGYGYTF.

This sequence joins TRBV7-3 and TRBJ1-6; 7 positions agree with TRBD1. The germline V gene encodes CDR1 SGHTA and CDR2 FQGTGA. V was pared by 5 bases and J by 9 bases, with 4 bases of the junction left unmatched. CDR3 length: 13 amino acids. CDR3 DNA sequence: TGTGCCAGCAGCCCGAGACAGGGTTCACCCCTCCACTTT. The encoded protein is CASSPRQGSPLHF.

This rearrangement joins TRBV9 to TRBJ1-1, with TRBD1 identical over 7 bases. CDR1 is SGDLS, CDR2 YYNGEE, per germline. V was pared by 3 bases and J by 0 bases, with 2 bases of the junction left unmatched. CDR3 length equals 14 residues. The CDR3 protein is CASSGDSLNTEAFF. The CDR3 region has the DNA TGTGCCAGCAGCGGGGACAGTCTGAACACTGAAGCTTTCTTT.

The chain uses TRBV28 and TRBJ1-5; 8 bases match TRBD1. V dropped 7 bases and J dropped 3; count of bases not matched to a gene: 8. The CDR3 contains 15 residues. Germline CDR1 MDHEN, CDR2 SYDVKM. The DNA of the CDR3 is TGTGCCAGCACCGGAGGGACAGGATACAATCAGCCCCAGCATTTT. This encodes CASTGGTGYNQPQHF. Full variable domain (missing parts from reference TRBV28 and TRBJ1-5): DVKVTQSSRYLVKRTGEKVFLECVQDMDHENMFWYRQDPGLGLRLIYFSYDVKMKEKGDIPEGYSVSREKKERFSLILESASTNQTSMYLCASTGGTGYNQPQHFGDGTRLSIL.

This clone was detected once. The chain has TRBV20-1 and TRBJ2-1; 11 bases match TRBD2. V shed 3 bases, J shed 6 bases, and the junction held 10 bases outside the gene matches. Germline V gene data show CDR1 as DFQATT and CDR2 as SNEGSKA (reference sequence). This CDR3 comprises 16 residues. CDR3 nucleotides: TGCAGTGCTAGTGGAATAGCGGGAGGGTATGGCAATGAGCAGTTCTTC. Its translation is CSASGIAGGYGNEQFF.

This rearrangement joins TRBV19 to TRBJ2-7; maybe TRBD1 (6 bases). With 3 bases removed from V and 4 bases from J, the gap between germline ends came to 10 bases. The CDR3 totals 13 residues. The V gene's germline CDR1 is LNHDA and CDR2 SQIVND (reference sequence). CDR3 loop: CASSIVGAYEQYF. CDR3 nucleotide sequence: TGTGCCAGTAGTATTGTGGGGGCTTACGAGCAGTACTTC. Drawing the rest from reference TRBV19 and TRBJ2-7, the complete variable domain is DGGITQSPKYLFRKEGQNVTLSCEQNLNHDAMYWYRQDPGQGLRLIYYSQIVNDFQKGDIAEGYSVSREKKESFPLTVTSAQKNPTAFYLCASSIVGAYEQYFGPGTRLTVT.

This clone was seen only a few times. The chain employs TRBV7-2 and TRBJ2-2; 15 bases fit TRBD2. Germline V gene sequence: CDR1 SGHTA, CDR2 FQGNSA. The J segment lost 5 bases and the V segment lost 4 bases, leaving 2 bases of the junction unmatched. There are 16 residues in the CDR3. CDR3 loop: CASSSGLAGGTGELFF. The CDR3, as DNA: TGTGCCAGCAGCTCGGGACTAGCGGGAGGAACCGGGGAGCTGTTTTTT.

J is TRBJ2-1 and V is TRBV10-3; no definite D call. The length of the CDR3 is 14 residues. CDR1 ENHRY and CDR2 SYGVKD come from the germline V gene. V dropped 0 bases and J dropped 7 bases, with 10 bases sitting between them. The CDR3 region has the DNA TGTGCCATCAGTGAGTCGCCGTTAAAAAATGAGCAGTTCTTC. Translated, it gives CAISESPLKNEQFF.

Comments on this clone: This sample also contains other DNA sequences that code for the same CDR3. V and J are TRBV4-2 and TRBJ1-2, with D possibly being TRBD1 (6 bases). Trimming took off 0 bases at V and 4 bases at J, with 12 bases between the two ends. This CDR3 region has 15 residues. Per germline, CDR1 LGHNA and CDR2 YNFKEQ. The CDR3 here is CASSQDLKGGYGYTF. Written as DNA, the CDR3 is TGTGCCAGCAGCCAAGATCTTAAAGGGGGCTATGGCTACACCTTC.

The genes are TRBV4-3 and TRBJ2-1; 10 nucleotides line up with TRBD2. V gave up 0 bases and J gave up 7 bases; unmatched junction bases: 6. Germline V lookup: CDR1 LGHNA, CDR2 YSLEER. CDR3 length: 16 residues. CDR3 loop: CASSQDGPSGGNEQFF. CDR3 DNA: TGCGCCAGCAGCCAAGATGGGCCTAGCGGGGGAAATGAGCAGTTCTTC.

This clone was seen a few times. This chain links TRBV6-5 with TRBJ1-2; 7 positions match TRBD1. With 6 bases clipped from V and 4 bases from J, the junction kept 11 bases outside the gene matches. Germline CDR1 MNHEY, CDR2 SVGAGI. This CDR3 has 15 amino acids. CDR3 sequence: CASRPFTGDIYGYTF. In DNA, the CDR3 is TGTGCCAGCAGACCTTTCACAGGGGACATCTATGGCTACACCTTC.

The chain joins TRBV20-1 to TRBJ2-7, with D unclear. Germline values: CDR1 DFQATT, CDR2 SNEGSKA (reference sequence). CDR3 length equals 10 residues. CDR3: CSAGEFEQYF. CDR3 coding DNA: TGCAGCGCCGGCGAGTTTGAGCAGTACTTC.

The chain has TRBV28 and TRBJ1-2; TRBD1 aligns across 7 bases. V shed 6 bases and J 4 bases; nucleotides not matched to a gene: 8. CDR1 and CDR2 (germline): MDHEN, SYDVKM. CDR3 length: 14 residues. The DNA of the CDR3 is TGTGCCAGCAGGTCCGGGACAGACGCCTATGGCTACACCTTC. As protein: CASRSGTDAYGYTF.

This chain links TRBV7-2 with TRBJ1-1, with 10 bases fitting TRBD1. This CDR3 region has 14 residues. Germline V lookup: CDR1 SGHTA, CDR2 FQGNSA. V lost 4 bases and J lost 7; bases outside the gene matches: 6. The CDR3 loop reads CASSSGTGDGEAFF. In DNA form, the CDR3 reads TGTGCCAGCAGCTCAGGGACAGGGGACGGTGAAGCTTTCTTT.

This chain joins TRBV5-5 and TRBJ2-2, with TRBD2 matching over 13 bases. Per the germline V gene, CDR1 is SGHKS and CDR2 is YYEKEE (reference sequence). J was trimmed by 0 bases and V by 0 bases; bases with no gene match: 2. The CDR3 length is 18 residues. CDR3 bases: TGTGCCAGCAGCTTGGGACTAGCGGGAGGATCGAACACCGGGGAGCTGTTTTTT. This gives the protein CASSLGLAGGSNTGELFF.

The V call is TRBV18, the J call TRBJ2-5, with D perhaps matching TRBD1 (5 bases). The CDR3 totals 12 residues. The V gene's germline CDR1 is KGHSH and CDR2 LQKENI. The V and J ends lost 6 bases and 4 bases respectively, with 9 bases between them. CDR3 sequence reads: CASSRQLETQYF. Here the CDR3 DNA reads TGTGCCAGCTCCCGACAGTTAGAGACCCAGTACTTC.

The J gene is TRBJ2-1, the V gene TRBV4-1; TRBD2 matches at 8 bases. The V gene's germline CDR1 is MGHRA and CDR2 YSYEKL. With V trimmed by 5 bases and J by 0 bases, 6 bases remained unmatched. The CDR3 contains 16 residues. The CDR3 here is CASSSKRESSYNEQFF. CDR3 DNA: TGCGCCAGCAGCTCAAAGCGGGAGAGCTCCTACAATGAGCAGTTCTTC.